The next 26 T cell receptor beta chains were all read from a single sample in a study of T cells in Graves' hyperthyroidism and ophthalmopathy. TCR beta CDR3 regions were amplified from RNA transcripts. During a first-round RT-PCR of the TCR CDR3, the HTBI primer set was used. TCRdb used MiXCR to reprocess the multiplex PCR reads, holding one entry per CDR3 protein. Found here are hundreds of thousands of distinct CDR3 sequences, roughly a third of them singletons; the top ten hold 31%. The sequencing sample was made of blood. The receptors shown here come from a woman aged 40 to 49 with Graves' hyperthyroidism.

This clonotype was detected ten times or more. The CDR3 region has the DNA TGCAGCGCCGGCCCGGGACACTCAGGGAACACTGAAGCTTTCTTT. Protein: CSAGPGHSGNTEAFF. The V gene is TRBV29-1, the J gene TRBJ1-1, with a possible D match to TRBD1 (6 bases). V was shortened by 7 bases and J by 1 base, with 19 bases between the two germline ends. CDR3 length: 15 amino acids. Germline CDR1 and CDR2: SQVTM and ANQGSEA.

V gene TRBV10-1 combines with J gene TRBJ2-5, with TRBD2 identical over 11 bases. The CDR3 sequence is 17 residues long. V shed 6 bases and J 4 bases; nucleotides not matched to a gene: 13. Germline values: CDR1 WNHNN, CDR2 SYGVQD (reference sequence). The CDR3 DNA sequence: TGCGCCAGCAGCCTCGATCTAGCGGGGGGCAACGGAGAGACCCAGTACTTC. Amino acids: CASSLDLAGGNGETQYF.

The V and J genes are TRBV5-6 and TRBJ2-7; 9 bases map to TRBD1. CDR3 length equals 15 residues. Trimming removed 5 bases from V and 6 bases from J; junction bases left unmatched: 12. Germline V gene data show CDR1 as SGHDT and CDR2 as YYEEEE. The CDR3 region is CASRPTGGRRGEQYF. As DNA, the CDR3 is TGTGCCAGCAGACCAACAGGGGGCCGACGGGGCGAGCAGTACTTC.

This clonotype has at least ten counts. The genes are TRBV10-3 and TRBJ2-5; no clear D. Germline-derived CDR1 and CDR2 are ENHRY and SYGVKD. This CDR3 has 11 residues. V dropped 3 bases and J dropped 7 bases, with 6 bases sitting between them. CDR3 sequence: CAISDLMTQYF. The DNA for the CDR3 is TGTGCCATCAGTGATTTGATGACCCAGTACTTC.

The rearrangement joins TRBV19 to TRBJ1-6; no firm D call. V lost 6 bases, J lost 6 bases, and 15 bases lay in between. Germline CDR1 and CDR2: LNHDA and SQIVND (reference sequence). The CDR3 contains 15 residues. CDR3 sequence: CASREATPINSPLHF. As DNA, the CDR3 is TGTGCCAGTAGAGAAGCAACGCCCATTAATTCACCCCTCCACTTT.

This clonotype was picked up many times. V and J are TRBV10-3 and TRBJ2-2; the D is unclear. The CDR3 has 14 amino acids. Germline assignment: CDR1 ENHRY and CDR2 SYGVKD. The V end lost 5 bases, the J end lost 5 bases, and 12 bases lay between the germline ends. DNA for the CDR3: TGTGCCATCAGTATCACCTACCTGACCGGGGAGCTGTTTTTT. Translation gives CAISITYLTGELFF.

The rearrangement joins TRBV12-3 or TRBV12-4 to TRBJ1-1; no reliable D call. Trimming shortened V by 6 bases and J by 7 bases, and 12 bases separated the two germline ends. CDR3 size: 12 residues. The CDR3 bases are TGTGCCAGCAGGAGGAGCATCAGTGAAGCTTTCTTT. As protein: CASRRSISEAFF.

The V call is TRBV10-3, the J call TRBJ1-1; a possible D gene is TRBD1 (6 bases). V was pared by 10 bases and J by 6 bases, with 21 bases between. Germline V gives CDR1 ENHRY, CDR2 SYGVKD. CDR3 length: 14 residues. In DNA form, the CDR3 reads TGTGCCACCAAATCGGCACAGGGAGGCGCTGAAGCTTTCTTT. Encoded protein: CATKSAQGGAEAFF.

This clonotype came up many times. The chain uses TRBV7-8 and TRBJ2-5; a possible D gene is TRBD1 (6 bases). From germline, CDR1 is SGHVS and CDR2 FQNEAQ. The V end lost 2 bases, the J end lost 4 bases, and 14 bases lay between the germline ends. The CDR3 is 15 residues long. CDR3 nucleotides: TGTGCCAGCAGCTTAAGGGCAGGGGAGACAGAGACCCAGTACTTC. This codes for CASSLRAGETETQYF.

This clonotype was seen many times. V is TRBV7-2 and J is TRBJ2-5; the D gene is possibly TRBD1 (7 bases). CDR3 length: 15 residues. Germline CDR1 is SGHTA and CDR2 is FQGNSA. V was shortened by 1 base and J by 7 bases, with 16 bases between the two germline ends. The CDR3 DNA sequence: TGTGCCAGCAGCTTAGTATTAGGGCAGGGGGGGACCCAGTACTTC. Encoded protein: CASSLVLGQGGTQYF.

In its sample, this clonotype was seen a few times. This CDR3 reads CASSPPTGGRQRKQYF. The CDR3 region has the DNA TGTGCCAGCAGCCCCCCGACCGGCGGGCGACAAAGAAAGCAGTACTTC. J is TRBJ2-7 and V is TRBV6-5, with D perhaps matching TRBD2 (5 bases). From germline, CDR1 is MNHEY and CDR2 SVGAGI. The CDR3 runs to 16 residues. V was cut by 6 bases and J by 8 bases, with 26 bases left in between.

This clonotype was recorded only once. This may be a read error, as it is one base from a much larger clone. The chain uses TRBV29-1 and TRBJ2-2; D call uncertain. This CDR3 region has 16 residues. V dropped 3 bases and J dropped 1 base, with 15 bases sitting between them. Germline V gene lookup returns CDR1 SQVTM and CDR2 ANQGSEA. The CDR3 nucleotides read TGCAGCGTTGACGACGAGCAGGCCCAGAACACCGGGGAGCTGTTTTTT. Translated, it gives CSVDDEQAQNTGELFF.

The CDR3 spells CSARDGLAGGPEQYF. In nucleotides, the CDR3 is TGCAGTGCTAGAGATGGACTAGCGGGAGGGCCCGAGCAGTACTTC. V usage is TRBV20-1 and J usage is TRBJ2-7, with 15 bases lining up with TRBD2. This CDR3 has 15 amino acids. V lost 0 bases and J lost 6; bases outside the gene matches: 3. Germline V CDR1 and CDR2: DFQATT, SNEGSKA (reference sequence).

The table lists this clonotype with many counts. The chain has TRBV13 and TRBJ2-7; no reliable D call. V lost 2 bases, J lost 6 bases, and 8 bases lay in between. CDR1 and CDR2 (germline): PRHDT, FYEKMQ (reference sequence). This CDR3 spans 12 amino acids. The CDR3: CASSLSRAEQYF. Written as DNA, the CDR3 is TGTGCCAGCAGCTTATCCCGGGCCGAGCAGTACTTC.

Many counts were recorded for this clonotype. The chain joins TRBV7-9 to TRBJ2-7; weak D call: TRBD1 (6 bases). Germline V gene sequence: CDR1 SEHNR, CDR2 FQNEAQ (reference sequence). Trimming took 1 base from V and 4 from J, leaving 11 bases between them. The length of the CDR3 is 14 residues. For the CDR3, the DNA is TGTGCCAGCAGCTTAGATACAGGGTTGTACGAGCAGTACTTC. Residues: CASSLDTGLYEQYF.

The chain combines TRBV10-3 with TRBJ2-6; no clear D. The CDR3 is 18 amino acids. Germline V lookup: CDR1 ENHRY, CDR2 SYGVKD. The V end lost 3 bases, the J end lost 1 base, and 16 bases lay between the germline ends. The CDR3 spells CAISDVGQYGSGANVLTF. The CDR3 DNA is TGTGCCATCAGTGACGTAGGGCAGTATGGTTCTGGGGCCAACGTCCTGACTTTC.

The V gene is TRBV10-1, the J gene TRBJ1-5; D call uncertain. The germline CDR1 and CDR2 sequences are WNHNN and SYGVQD (reference sequence). The V end lost 8 bases, the J end lost 7 bases, and 15 bases lay between the germline ends. This CDR3 spans 13 amino acids. The CDR3 region has the DNA TGCGCCAGCCCGAAGAGGGTAGGACAGCCCCAGCATTTT. Translated, it gives CASPKRVGQPQHF.

The CDR3 loop reads CASSRSGTGGDSPLHF. The CDR3, as DNA: TGTGCCAGCAGCCGATCCGGGACAGGGGGCGATTCACCCCTCCACTTT. This sequence joins TRBV2 and TRBJ1-6, with 12 bases matching TRBD1. From germline, CDR1 is SNHLY and CDR2 FYNNEI. V was pared by 6 bases and J by 8 bases, with 8 bases of the junction left unmatched. The CDR3 runs to 16 residues. Variable domain in full (rest from reference TRBV2 and TRBJ1-6): EPEVTQTPSHQVTQMGQEVILRCVPISNHLYFYWYRQILGQKVEFLVSFYNNEISEKSEIFDDQFSVERPDGSNFTLKIRSTKLEDSAMYFCASSRSGTGGDSPLHFGNGTRLTVT.

The chain carries TRBV4-3 and TRBJ2-7, with TRBD2 as a possible D gene (6 bases). CDR3 length: 15 amino acids. The germline V gene has CDR1 LGHNA and CDR2 YSLEER. With 1 base removed from V and 2 bases from J, the gap between germline ends came to 12 bases. In DNA form, the CDR3 reads TGCGCCAGCAGCCAAGTACGGGGGAGTGCCTACGAGCAGTACTTC. Translation gives CASSQVRGSAYEQYF.

A remark on this clonotype: This may come from a read error, since a much larger clone is one base off. The chain couples TRBV12-3 or TRBV12-4 to TRBJ1-2, with no clear D. The CDR3 extends over 14 amino acids. As DNA, the CDR3 is TGTGCCGGCAGCCGCGGCCCAATCCTATATGGCTACACCTTC. This encodes CAGSRGPILYGYTF.

This clonotype has a handful of counts. V is TRBV6-5 and J is TRBJ1-2; D may be TRBD1 (6 bases). Per the germline V gene, CDR1 is MNHEY and CDR2 is SVGAGI. Trimming took 2 bases from V and 4 from J, leaving 20 bases between them. This CDR3 contains 17 residues. The DNA for the CDR3 is TGTGCCAGCAGTTACGGGCCAGGACAGCGAATCACCTATGGCTACACCTTC. Protein product: CASSYGPGQRITYGYTF.

With regard to this clonotype: A much larger clone lies a single base off, so this may be a read error. The rearrangement links TRBV7-3 to TRBJ2-2, with D possibly matching TRBD2 (6 bases). The CDR3 covers 14 residues. Germline values: CDR1 SGHTA, CDR2 FQGTGA. In DNA, the CDR3 is TGTGCCAGCGCGCGGGGCGCGAACACCGGGGGGCTGTTTTTT. Amino acids: CASARGANTGGLFF.

The chain carries TRBV12-3 or TRBV12-4 and TRBJ2-7, with 8 bases identical to TRBD1. Germline trimming cut 6 bases from V and 6 bases from J; bases unmatched to any gene: 4. This CDR3 is 12 amino acids long. As DNA, the CDR3 is TGTGCCAGCAGCAGGGGGCAGGCCGAGCAGTACTTC. Translation: CASSRGQAEQYF.

Comments on this clonotype: Germline is not matched at one junction end, which may reflect a read error. The chain has TRBV7-3 and TRBJ2-5, with D possibly matching TRBD1 (5 bases). Germline assignment: CDR1 SGHTA and CDR2 FQGTGA. This CDR3 is 16 amino acids long. As DNA, the CDR3 is TGTGCCAGCAGCTTAGGCGGCAGGGCTGTTAGAGAGACCCATTACTTC. It is translated as CASSLGGRAVRETHYF.

The chain carries TRBV7-2 and TRBJ1-1; D is undetermined. V lost 5 bases to trimming and J lost 12 bases, with 19 bases between them. The germline gives CDR1 SGHTA, CDR2 FQGNSA. The CDR3 totals 13 residues. In nucleotides, the CDR3 is TGTGCCAGCAGCCGCTTAGGACCGTACGGGACTTTCTTT. It yields the protein CASSRLGPYGTFF.

Many counts were recorded for this clonotype. The J gene is TRBJ2-2, the V gene TRBV5-1; D not certain. Germline CDR1 SGHRS, CDR2 YFSETQ. CDR3 size: 11 residues. Trimming shortened V by 2 bases and J by 8 bases, and 4 bases separated the two germline ends. Here the CDR3 DNA reads TGCGCCAGCAGCTTTGAAGGGGAGCTGTTTTTT. This sequence encodes CASSFEGELFF.